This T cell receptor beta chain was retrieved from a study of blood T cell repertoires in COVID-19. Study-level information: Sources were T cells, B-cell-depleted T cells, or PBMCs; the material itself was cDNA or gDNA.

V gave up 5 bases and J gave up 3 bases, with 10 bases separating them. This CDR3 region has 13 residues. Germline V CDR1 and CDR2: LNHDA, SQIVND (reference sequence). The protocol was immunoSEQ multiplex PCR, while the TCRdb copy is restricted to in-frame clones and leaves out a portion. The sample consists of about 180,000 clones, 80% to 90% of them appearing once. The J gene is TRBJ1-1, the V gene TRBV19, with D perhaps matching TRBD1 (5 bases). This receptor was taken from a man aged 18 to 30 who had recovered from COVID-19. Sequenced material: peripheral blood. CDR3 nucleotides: TGTGCCAGTAGTGGGGGGGGGTACACTGAAGCTTTCTTT. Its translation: CASSGGGYTEAFF.